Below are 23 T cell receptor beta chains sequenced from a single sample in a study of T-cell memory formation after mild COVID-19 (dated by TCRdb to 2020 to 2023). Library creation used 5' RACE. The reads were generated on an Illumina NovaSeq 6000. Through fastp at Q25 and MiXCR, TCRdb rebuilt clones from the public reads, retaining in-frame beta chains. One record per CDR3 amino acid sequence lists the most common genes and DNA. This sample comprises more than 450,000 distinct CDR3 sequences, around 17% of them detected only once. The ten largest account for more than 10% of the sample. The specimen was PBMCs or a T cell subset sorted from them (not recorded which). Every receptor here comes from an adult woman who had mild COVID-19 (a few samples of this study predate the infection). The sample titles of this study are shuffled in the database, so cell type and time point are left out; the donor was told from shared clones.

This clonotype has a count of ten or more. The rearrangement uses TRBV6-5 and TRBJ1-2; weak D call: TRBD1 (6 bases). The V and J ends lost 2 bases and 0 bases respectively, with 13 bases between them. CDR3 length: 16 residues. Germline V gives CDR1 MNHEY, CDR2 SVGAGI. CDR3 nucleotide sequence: TGTGCCAGCAGTTACCGCTTGGGACATACTAACTATGGCTACACCTTC. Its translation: CASSYRLGHTNYGYTF.

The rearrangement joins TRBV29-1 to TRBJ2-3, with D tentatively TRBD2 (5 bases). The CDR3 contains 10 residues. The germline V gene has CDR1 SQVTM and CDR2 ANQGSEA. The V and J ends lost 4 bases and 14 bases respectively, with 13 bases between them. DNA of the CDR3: TGCAGCGTTGCGAGGGATCTCTCGTATTTT. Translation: CSVARDLSYF.

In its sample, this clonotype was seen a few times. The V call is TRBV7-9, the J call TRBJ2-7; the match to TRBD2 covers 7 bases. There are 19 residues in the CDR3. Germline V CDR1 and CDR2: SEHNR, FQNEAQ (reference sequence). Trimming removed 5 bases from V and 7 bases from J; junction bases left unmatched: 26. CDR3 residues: CASSPPGVDSRRERREQYF. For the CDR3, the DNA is TGTGCCAGCAGCCCTCCGGGGGTGGATTCCAGGCGGGAGCGGCGGGAGCAGTACTTC.

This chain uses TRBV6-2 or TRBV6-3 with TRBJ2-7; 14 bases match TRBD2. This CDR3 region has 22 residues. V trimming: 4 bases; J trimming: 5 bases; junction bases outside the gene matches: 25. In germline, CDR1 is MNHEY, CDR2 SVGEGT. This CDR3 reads CASSWQTTHGTSGSSLAHEQYF. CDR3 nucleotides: TGTGCCAGCAGTTGGCAAACTACGCATGGGACTAGCGGGAGCAGTCTCGCCCACGAGCAGTACTTC.

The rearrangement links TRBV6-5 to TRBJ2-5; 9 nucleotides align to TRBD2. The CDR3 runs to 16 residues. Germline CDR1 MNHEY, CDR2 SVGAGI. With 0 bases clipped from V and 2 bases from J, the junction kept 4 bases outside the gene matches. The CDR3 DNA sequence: TGTGCCAGCAGTTACTCGACTAGCGGCGCACAAGAGACCCAGTACTTC. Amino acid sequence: CASSYSTSGAQETQYF.

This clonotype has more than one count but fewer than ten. The CDR3 DNA sequence: TGTGCCAGCAGTGAAGCGGGGGTGGCCTACGAGCAGTACTTC. It encodes CASSEAGVAYEQYF. J is TRBJ2-7 and V is TRBV6-1; D is possibly TRBD1 or TRBD2 (5 bases each). The length of the CDR3 is 14 residues. V lost 0 bases, J lost 2 bases, and 8 bases lay in between. Germline V gives CDR1 MNHNS, CDR2 SASEGT.

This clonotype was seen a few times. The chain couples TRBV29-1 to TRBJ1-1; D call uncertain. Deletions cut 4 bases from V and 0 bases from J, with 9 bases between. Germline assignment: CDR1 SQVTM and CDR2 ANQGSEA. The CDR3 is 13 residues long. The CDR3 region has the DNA TGCAGCGTTGTTCCGGCCTTGAACACTGAAGCTTTCTTT. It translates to CSVVPALNTEAFF.

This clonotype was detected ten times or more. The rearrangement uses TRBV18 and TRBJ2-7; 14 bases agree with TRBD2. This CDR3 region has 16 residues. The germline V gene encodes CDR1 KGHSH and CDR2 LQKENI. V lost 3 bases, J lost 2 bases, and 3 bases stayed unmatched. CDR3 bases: TGTGCCAGCTCACCCGGACTAGCGGGGGGAACCTACGAGCAGTACTTC. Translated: CASSPGLAGGTYEQYF.

CDR3 sequence: CSATSLRTDTQYF. Here the CDR3 DNA reads TGCAGTGCTACCTCCCTTCGCACAGATACGCAGTATTTT. This chain connects TRBV20-1 to TRBJ2-3; no firm D call. From germline, CDR1 is DFQATT and CDR2 SNEGSKA (reference sequence). This CDR3 spans 13 amino acids. V shed 4 bases and J shed 1 base, with 9 bases lying between them.

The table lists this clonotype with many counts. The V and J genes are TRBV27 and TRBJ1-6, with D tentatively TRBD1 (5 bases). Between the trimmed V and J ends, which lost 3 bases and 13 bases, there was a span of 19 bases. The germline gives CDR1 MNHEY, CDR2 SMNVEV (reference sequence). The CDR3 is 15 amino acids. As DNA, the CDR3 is TGTGCCAGCAGTTTGTTCCAGGGAGGTAGTGCGCCCCTCCACTTT. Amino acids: CASSLFQGGSAPLHF.

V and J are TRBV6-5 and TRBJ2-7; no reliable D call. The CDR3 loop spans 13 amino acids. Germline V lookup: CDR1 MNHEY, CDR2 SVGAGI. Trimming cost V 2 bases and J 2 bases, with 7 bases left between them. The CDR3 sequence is CASSYGKAYEQYF. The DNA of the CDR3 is TGTGCCAGCAGTTACGGAAAGGCCTACGAGCAGTACTTC.

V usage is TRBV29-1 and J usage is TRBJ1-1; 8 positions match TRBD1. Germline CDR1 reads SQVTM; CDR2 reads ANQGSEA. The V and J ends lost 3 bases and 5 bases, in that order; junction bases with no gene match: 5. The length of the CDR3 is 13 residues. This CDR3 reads CSVEVRGLTEAFF. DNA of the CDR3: TGCAGCGTTGAGGTCAGGGGGCTTACTGAAGCTTTCTTT.

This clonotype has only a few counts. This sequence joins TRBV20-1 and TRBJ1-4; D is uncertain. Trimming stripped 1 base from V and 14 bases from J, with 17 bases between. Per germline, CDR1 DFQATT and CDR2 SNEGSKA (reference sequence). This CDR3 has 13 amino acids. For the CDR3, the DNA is TGCAGTGCTAGAGCCCCTGGGGTTCGTGGGCTGTTTTTT. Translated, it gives CSARAPGVRGLFF.

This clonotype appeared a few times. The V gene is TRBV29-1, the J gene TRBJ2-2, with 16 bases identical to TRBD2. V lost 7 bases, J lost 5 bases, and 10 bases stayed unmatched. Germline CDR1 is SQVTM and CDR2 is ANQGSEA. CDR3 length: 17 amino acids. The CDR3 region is CSASQGLAGGPTGELFF. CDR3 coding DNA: TGCAGCGCCAGCCAGGGACTAGCGGGAGGGCCGACCGGGGAGCTGTTTTTT.

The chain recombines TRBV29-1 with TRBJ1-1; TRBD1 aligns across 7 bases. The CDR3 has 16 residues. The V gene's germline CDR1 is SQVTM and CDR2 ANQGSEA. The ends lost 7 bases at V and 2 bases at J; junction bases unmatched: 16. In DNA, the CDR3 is TGCAGCGCCCGTTTAGACCCGGGACAGATAAACACTGAAGCTTTCTTT. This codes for CSARLDPGQINTEAFF.

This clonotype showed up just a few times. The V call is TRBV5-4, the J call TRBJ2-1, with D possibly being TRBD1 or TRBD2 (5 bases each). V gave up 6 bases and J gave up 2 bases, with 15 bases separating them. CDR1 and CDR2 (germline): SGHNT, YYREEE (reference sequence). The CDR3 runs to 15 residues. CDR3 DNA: TGTGCCAGCACGTCCCTTGGGGGAACCTACAATGAGCAGTTCTTC. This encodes CASTSLGGTYNEQFF.

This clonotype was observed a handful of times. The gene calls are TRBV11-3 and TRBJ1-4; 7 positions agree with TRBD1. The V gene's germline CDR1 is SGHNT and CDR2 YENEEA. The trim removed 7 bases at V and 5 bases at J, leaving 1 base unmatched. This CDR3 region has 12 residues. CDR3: CASTGGNEKLFF. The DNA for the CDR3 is TGTGCCAGCACAGGGGGAAATGAAAAACTGTTTTTT.

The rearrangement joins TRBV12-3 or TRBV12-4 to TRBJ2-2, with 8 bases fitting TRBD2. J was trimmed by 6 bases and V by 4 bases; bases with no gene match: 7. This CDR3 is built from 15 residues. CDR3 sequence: CASSSWLAGPGELFF. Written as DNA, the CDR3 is TGTGCCAGCAGTTCTTGGCTAGCGGGTCCCGGGGAGCTGTTTTTT.

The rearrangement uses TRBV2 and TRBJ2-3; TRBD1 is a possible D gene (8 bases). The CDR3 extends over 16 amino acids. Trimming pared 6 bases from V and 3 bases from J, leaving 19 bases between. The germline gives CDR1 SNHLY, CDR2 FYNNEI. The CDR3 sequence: CASSARTGGGTDTQYF. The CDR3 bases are TGTGCCAGCAGCGCACGAACAGGGGGAGGGACAGATACGCAGTATTTT.

CDR3 residues: CASSVARDGEQYF. The CDR3 bases are TGTGCCAGCAGCGTAGCCCGGGACGGCGAGCAGTACTTC. The chain combines TRBV9 with TRBJ2-7; possibly TRBD1 or TRBD2 for D (5 bases each). Per the germline V gene, CDR1 is SGDLS and CDR2 is YYNGEE. The CDR3 loop spans 13 amino acids. V was trimmed by 0 bases and J by 6 bases, leaving 10 bases between them.

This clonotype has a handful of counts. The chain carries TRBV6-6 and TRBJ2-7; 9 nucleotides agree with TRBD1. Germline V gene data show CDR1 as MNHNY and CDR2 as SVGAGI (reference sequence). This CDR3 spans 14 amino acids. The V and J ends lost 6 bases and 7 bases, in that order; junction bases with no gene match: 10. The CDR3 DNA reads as TGTGCCAGCAGGGGTGGGACAGGGAGACATGAGCAGTACTTC. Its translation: CASRGGTGRHEQYF.

CDR3 residues: CASPQGSGGEYNEQFF. The CDR3 nucleotides read TGTGCCAGTCCGCAGGGGTCAGGGGGTGAGTACAATGAGCAGTTCTTC. The rearrangement uses TRBV12-3 or TRBV12-4 and TRBJ2-1; TRBD1 agrees at 7 bases. The CDR3 extends over 16 amino acids. V was pared by 9 bases and J by 4 bases, with 15 bases of the junction left unmatched.

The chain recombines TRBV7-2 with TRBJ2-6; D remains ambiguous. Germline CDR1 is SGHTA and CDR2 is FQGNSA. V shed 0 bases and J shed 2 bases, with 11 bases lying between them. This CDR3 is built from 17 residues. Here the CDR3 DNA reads TGTGCCAGCAGCTTAGCGAGCACAGCCACTGGGGCCAACGTCCTGACTTTC. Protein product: CASSLASTATGANVLTF.